Below are 32 T cell receptor beta chains sequenced from a single sample in a study of blood T cell repertoires in COVID-19. Sequencing was performed with immunoSEQ multiplex PCR; in TCRdb, only in-frame clones are kept and a portion is missing. The sample yields a few hundred thousand clones, 65% to 90% seen once. Material: PBMCs or T cells enriched from blood (not recorded which). The origin of the receptors is a woman in her 40s with acute COVID-19.

This chain joins TRBV2 and TRBJ1-6, with 7 positions matching TRBD1. CDR1 and CDR2 (germline): SNHLY, FYNNEI. This CDR3 region has 15 residues. With V trimmed by 1 base and J by 7 bases, 4 bases remained unmatched. CDR3: CASSEETGANSPLHF. The CDR3 region has the DNA TGTGCCAGCAGTGAAGAAACAGGGGCCAATTCACCCCTCCACTTT.

The chain combines TRBV5-5 with TRBJ1-2; the D is unclear. The CDR3 contains 13 residues. Germline V gene lookup returns CDR1 SGHKS and CDR2 YYEKEE (reference sequence). The V gene lost 4 bases and the J gene lost 8 bases, with 15 bases spanning the gap. The CDR3: CASSLAGNEGYTF. CDR3 nucleotides: TGTGCCAGCAGCCTGGCGGGAAATGAAGGCTACACCTTC.

The chain carries TRBV5-1 and TRBJ2-3, with TRBD2 matching 8 bases. The CDR3 is 16 residues long. In germline, CDR1 is SGHRS, CDR2 YFSETQ. Trimming at V came to 1 base and at J to 6 bases, leaving 10 bases not matched to a gene. Here the CDR3 reads CASSLFGGRPPDTQYF. In DNA form, the CDR3 reads TGCGCCAGCAGCTTGTTCGGCGGGAGGCCCCCGGATACGCAGTATTTT.

The rearrangement joins TRBV3-1 (or the pseudogene TRBV3-2) to TRBJ1-1, with a tentative D call TRBD1 (5 bases). The CDR3 is 13 amino acids. Germline V CDR1 and CDR2: LGHDT, YNNKEL (reference sequence). Trimming cost V 3 bases and J 6 bases, with 11 bases left between them. CDR3 sequence reads: CASSHQGRSEAFF. The CDR3 bases are TGTGCCAGCAGCCATCAGGGTCGATCTGAAGCTTTCTTT.

The CDR3 DNA is TGTGCCACCGGTAGTGTCCCTGGACAAGGGAACACTGAAGCTTTCTTT. Protein: CATGSVPGQGNTEAFF. The J gene is TRBJ1-1, the V gene TRBV10-3; maybe TRBD1 (5 bases). This CDR3 is 16 amino acids long. Germline-derived CDR1 and CDR2 are ENHRY and SYGVKD. Trimming removed 10 bases at V and 1 base at J, with 22 bases between.

This chain uses TRBV5-1 with TRBJ2-2; 8 bases align to TRBD1. The CDR3 covers 14 residues. The trim removed 8 bases at V and 7 bases at J, leaving 10 bases unmatched. Germline V gives CDR1 SGHRS, CDR2 YFSETQ. CDR3 DNA: TGCGCCAGTACCCGGACAGGGTCAGACGGGGAGCTGTTTTTT. Residues: CASTRTGSDGELFF.

V usage is TRBV18 and J usage is TRBJ2-6, with 7 bases identical to TRBD2. The CDR3 contains 16 residues. The germline CDR1 and CDR2 sequences are KGHSH and LQKENI. J gave up 0 bases and V 5 bases, and 4 bases lay outside the gene matches. The CDR3 region has the DNA TGTGCCAGCTCATCACGGGGGGACTCTGGGGCCAACGTCCTGACTTTC. Amino acids: CASSSRGDSGANVLTF. Full variable domain (remainder filled in from reference TRBV18 and TRBJ2-6): NAGVMQNPRHLVRRRGQEARLRCSPMKGHSHVYWYRQLPEEGLKFMVYLQKENIIDESGMPKERFSAEFPKEGPSILRIQQVVRGDSAAYFCASSSRGDSGANVLTFGAGSRLTVL.

The chain links TRBV27 to TRBJ1-2, with D maybe TRBD1 (6 bases). The germline CDR1 and CDR2 sequences are MNHEY and SMNVEV (reference sequence). The germline V and J ends were trimmed by 4 bases and 4 bases, with 16 bases remaining between them. This CDR3 region has 15 residues. This CDR3 reads CASSSHTGTRYGYTF. For the CDR3, the DNA is TGTGCCAGCAGTTCACACACCGGGACACGCTATGGCTACACCTTC.

V gene TRBV5-1 combines with J gene TRBJ2-6; tentatively, D is TRBD1 (5 bases). The germline gives CDR1 SGHRS, CDR2 YFSETQ. V was pared by 2 bases and J by 1 base, with 7 bases between. The CDR3 totals 15 residues. CDR3 sequence: CASSFDRSGANVLTF. The CDR3 DNA is TGCGCCAGCAGCTTCGACAGATCTGGGGCCAACGTCCTGACTTTC.

As concerns this clone: Other DNA sequences in this sample translate to the same CDR3. V and J are TRBV18 and TRBJ1-1; no definite D call. CDR1 is KGHSH and CDR2 is LQKENI in the germline V gene. The V end was cut by 2 bases, the J end by 1 base, with 8 bases between. The CDR3 has 14 amino acids. DNA of the CDR3: TGTGCCAGCTCACCAGATCGACAGAACACTGAAGCTTTCTTT. It yields the protein CASSPDRQNTEAFF.

This clone was counted between two and nine times. The rearrangement links TRBV7-9 to TRBJ1-1, with a possible D match to TRBD1 (6 bases). Trimming took 5 bases from V and 8 from J, leaving 9 bases between them. Per the germline V gene, CDR1 is SEHNR and CDR2 is FQNEAQ (reference sequence). This CDR3 has 11 amino acids. CDR3: CASSVGTEAFF. The CDR3 bases are TGTGCCAGCAGCGTAGGGACAGAAGCTTTCTTT.

This rearrangement joins TRBV11-2 to TRBJ1-3, with 7 bases matching TRBD1. The CDR3 runs 14 residues. J was trimmed by 5 bases and V by 5 bases; bases with no gene match: 6. From germline, CDR1 is SGHAT and CDR2 FQNNGV. The CDR3 region is CASSLGQSRNTIYF. CDR3 sequence (DNA): TGTGCCAGCAGCCTGGGACAGTCGCGAAACACCATATATTTT.

The chain combines TRBV19 with TRBJ1-5; D gene ambiguous. CDR3 length: 14 residues. V lost 4 bases and J 1 base, leaving 8 bases between the germline ends. Germline V gene data show CDR1 as LNHDA and CDR2 as SQIVND (reference sequence). The CDR3 bases are TGTGCCAGTAGTACCCGGGAAAGCAATCAGCCCCAGCATTTT. This gives the protein CASSTRESNQPQHF.

This clone appeared once. This sample also contains other DNA sequences that code for the same CDR3. The chain employs TRBV5-1 and TRBJ2-1; 10 positions agree with TRBD1. The CDR3 consists of 15 residues. CDR1 is SGHRS, CDR2 YFSETQ, per germline. Losses at the gene ends were 4 bases for V and 4 bases for J; bases not matched to a gene: 5. Here the CDR3 DNA reads TGCGCCAGCAGCCCGGGACAGGGGTCATACAATGAGCAGTTCTTC. Translation gives CASSPGQGSYNEQFF. The full variable domain, rest sourced from reference TRBV5-1 and TRBJ2-1, is KAGVTQTPRYLIKTRGQQVTLSCSPISGHRSVSWYQQTPGQGLQFLFEYFSETQRNKGNFPGRFSGRQFSNSRSEMNVSTLELGDSALYLCASSPGQGSYNEQFFGPGTRLTVL.

The chain links TRBV9 to TRBJ1-1; D is unresolved. The germline CDR1 and CDR2 sequences are SGDLS and YYNGEE. Trimming left V 2 bases short and J 3 bases short, with 11 bases between. The CDR3 spans 14 residues. CDR3 coding DNA: TGTGCCAGCAGCGTGTTTGCCGGGGACACTGAAGCTTTCTTT. It translates to CASSVFAGDTEAFF.

This chain links TRBV29-1 with TRBJ2-7; 7 bases align to TRBD1. The CDR3 consists of 13 residues. Germline values: CDR1 SQVTM, CDR2 ANQGSEA. V lost 6 bases to trimming and J lost 2 bases; unmatched junction nucleotides: 7. CDR3 coding DNA: TGCAGCGTGGGGACAGCTACTCCCTACGAGCAGTACTTC. It translates to CSVGTATPYEQYF.

The V gene is TRBV15, the J gene TRBJ1-5; unclear D gene. The CDR3 spans 12 residues. Germline values: CDR1 LNHNV, CDR2 YYDKDF (reference sequence). Trimming stripped 6 bases from V and 3 bases from J, with 6 bases between. CDR3 loop: CATRAINQPQHF. CDR3 sequence (DNA): TGTGCCACCAGGGCCATCAATCAGCCCCAGCATTTT.

In this sample, this clone turned up a few times. The V and J genes are TRBV30 and TRBJ2-7; TRBD2 agrees at 7 bases. The CDR3 spans 12 residues. V lost 2 bases and J lost 6; bases outside the gene matches: 4. Germline V gene lookup returns CDR1 GTSNPN and CDR2 SVGIG (reference sequence). The CDR3 DNA is TGTGCCTGGAGTATTCCTAGCGGCGAGCAGTACTTC. Its protein product is CAWSIPSGEQYF. The entire variable domain, with the rest obtained from reference TRBV30 and TRBJ2-7, is as follows: SQTIHQWPATLVQPVGSPLSLECTVEGTSNPNLYWYRQAAGRGLQLLFYSVGIGQISSEVPQNLSASRPQDRQFILSSKKLLLSDSGFYLCAWSIPSGEQYFGPGTRLTVT.

The chain joins TRBV29-1 to TRBJ2-1; 12 bases map to TRBD2. With 4 bases clipped from V and 4 bases from J, the junction kept 5 bases outside the gene matches. Germline assignment: CDR1 SQVTM and CDR2 ANQGSEA. This CDR3 has 15 amino acids. In nucleotides, the CDR3 is TGCAGCGTTGTGGGAGGGACTAGCGGGTACAATGAGCAGTTCTTC. Encoded protein: CSVVGGTSGYNEQFF.

The chain carries TRBV28 and TRBJ2-3, with 13 bases that match TRBD2. V trimming: 6 bases; J trimming: 0 bases; junction bases outside the gene matches: 9. Germline V CDR1 and CDR2: MDHEN, SYDVKM. The CDR3 runs 18 residues. This CDR3 is CASRYGLAGVGSTDTQYF. The CDR3 DNA is TGTGCCAGCAGGTACGGACTAGCGGGAGTTGGTAGCACAGATACGCAGTATTTT. The whole variable domain, remainder taken from reference TRBV28 and TRBJ2-3, is DVKVTQSSRYLVKRTGEKVFLECVQDMDHENMFWYRQDPGLGLRLIYFSYDVKMKEKGDIPEGYSVSREKKERFSLILESASTNQTSMYLCASRYGLAGVGSTDTQYFGPGTRLTVL.

J is TRBJ1-1 and V is TRBV14, with 7 nucleotides matching TRBD1. This CDR3 spans 16 amino acids. Germline-derived CDR1 and CDR2 are SGHDN and FVKESK. Trimming at V came to 5 bases and at J to 0 bases, leaving 9 bases not matched to a gene. The CDR3 DNA is TGTGCCAGCAGCTACCAGGGGGGTACCCTGAACACTGAAGCTTTCTTT. Encoded protein: CASSYQGGTLNTEAFF.

The chain recombines TRBV4-3 with TRBJ2-7; D possibly corresponds to TRBD1 (6 bases). The germline gives CDR1 LGHNA, CDR2 YSLEER. The CDR3 length is 15 residues. Deletions cut 2 bases from V and 0 bases from J, with 11 bases between. The DNA for the CDR3 is TGCGCCAGCAGCCAAACAGGGATTAGCTCCTACGAGCAGTACTTC. This gives the protein CASSQTGISSYEQYF.

The chain couples TRBV24-1 to TRBJ2-3; the match to TRBD2 covers 7 bases. V was pared by 9 bases and J by 8 bases, with 13 bases of the junction left unmatched. Germline V gene sequence: CDR1 KGHDR, CDR2 SFDVKD. This CDR3 contains 14 residues. The CDR3 bases are TGTGCCACCCGCCCGGCGGGAGCAGGAGGTACGCAGTATTTT. Translation gives CATRPAGAGGTQYF.

The chain is built from TRBV5-1 and TRBJ2-6; D possibly corresponds to TRBD2 (6 bases). Germline values: CDR1 SGHRS, CDR2 YFSETQ. This CDR3 contains 15 residues. The germline V and J ends were trimmed by 3 bases and 2 bases, with 9 bases remaining between them. The CDR3 DNA reads as TGCGCCAGCAGCTCCTCGGGGGCTGGGGCCAACGTCCTGACTTTC. Protein sequence: CASSSSGAGANVLTF.

The chain combines TRBV6-5 with TRBJ2-7, with unresolved D. Between the trimmed V and J ends, which lost 8 bases and 3 bases, there was a span of 11 bases. Germline V gene sequence: CDR1 MNHEY, CDR2 SVGAGI. The CDR3 is 12 residues long. The CDR3 reads CASSTVNYEQYF. CDR3 DNA: TGTGCCAGCTCCACAGTGAACTACGAGCAGTACTTC.

The chain couples TRBV4-1 to TRBJ2-7; 9 bases line up with TRBD2. The V gene end was trimmed by 2 bases and the J gene end by 4 bases; junction bases not matched to a gene: 9. Germline V CDR1 and CDR2: MGHRA, YSYEKL. This CDR3 region has 16 residues. CDR3 sequence: CASSQILASGIYEQYF. The CDR3 DNA reads as TGCGCCAGCAGCCAAATCCTGGCTAGCGGGATTTACGAGCAGTACTTC.

The rearrangement uses TRBV29-1 and TRBJ2-7; a possible D gene is TRBD1 (6 bases). The CDR3 consists of 13 residues. Per germline, CDR1 SQVTM and CDR2 ANQGSEA. The V end was cut by 4 bases, the J end by 3 bases, with 13 bases between. In DNA, the CDR3 is TGCAGCGTTGGGGCAGGGGCAAACTACGAGCAGTACTTC. It encodes CSVGAGANYEQYF.

This clone was recorded at least ten times. Additional DNA sequences in this sample encode the identical CDR3. The chain carries TRBV3-1 (or the pseudogene TRBV3-2) and TRBJ2-1; the match to TRBD2 covers 12 bases. CDR3 size: 15 residues. Germline V gene sequence: CDR1 LGHDT, CDR2 YNNKEL (reference sequence). The J segment lost 3 bases and the V segment lost 4 bases, leaving 1 base of the junction unmatched. CDR3 sequence reads: CASSPTSGSYNEQFF. The CDR3, as DNA: TGTGCCAGCAGCCCGACTAGCGGGAGCTACAATGAGCAGTTCTTC.

This clone was recorded once. Other nucleotide sequences in the sample specify the same CDR3. The genes are TRBV2 and TRBJ2-1; 7 positions agree with TRBD1. The CDR3 runs to 13 residues. The V segment lost 5 bases and the J segment 4 bases; nucleotides outside the gene matches: 2. The germline CDR1 and CDR2 sequences are SNHLY and FYNNEI. The chain's CDR3 is CASSRQGYNEQFF. DNA of the CDR3: TGTGCCAGCAGTCGACAGGGATACAATGAGCAGTTCTTC. Full variable domain (outside the CDR3, taken from reference TRBV2 and TRBJ2-1): EPEVTQTPSHQVTQMGQEVILRCVPISNHLYFYWYRQILGQKVEFLVSFYNNEISEKSEIFDDQFSVERPDGSNFTLKIRSTKLEDSAMYFCASSRQGYNEQFFGPGTRLTVL.

The chain carries TRBV3-1 (or the pseudogene TRBV3-2) and TRBJ2-5; TRBD2 matches 10 bases. Germline-derived CDR1 and CDR2 are LGHDT and YNNKEL (reference sequence). The junction had 7 bases not matched to a gene; V was cut back by 7 bases and J by 2 bases. This CDR3 spans 15 amino acids. CDR3 loop: CASTLGLAAQETQYF. The CDR3 bases are TGTGCCAGCACCCTCGGACTAGCGGCACAAGAGACCCAGTACTTC.

The rearrangement joins TRBV28 to TRBJ1-2; perhaps TRBD1 as D (5 bases). Germline V gene data show CDR1 as MDHEN and CDR2 as SYDVKM. The CDR3 consists of 15 residues. V lost 4 bases and J 2 bases, leaving 14 bases between the germline ends. The CDR3 DNA reads TGTGCCAGCAGTTCACCCCCGGGGGTAAACTATGGCTACACCTTC. It yields the protein CASSSPPGVNYGYTF.

V is TRBV7-8 and J is TRBJ2-1; the match to TRBD2 covers 14 bases. Germline CDR1 and CDR2: SGHVS and FQNEAQ. CDR3 length equals 17 residues. V lost 6 bases, J lost 9 bases, and 13 bases stayed unmatched. Written as DNA, the CDR3 is TGTGCCAGCAGACCACCCGACGGGACTAGCGGGAGAGGTGAGCAGTTCTTC. It codes for CASRPPDGTSGRGEQFF.